Each of the 15 T cell receptor beta chains below was sequenced from the same sample in a study of cytomegalovirus exposure and HLA in healthy donors (dated by TCRdb to 2016 to 2017). Libraries came from the immunoSEQ multiplex PCR assay. The multiplex PCR relied on a mix of 60 forward primers for TCR Vbeta segments and 13 reverse primers for TCR Jbeta segments. TCRdb re-hosts the immuneACCESS table, in-frame sequences only. Its copies lack some clones; in the studies checked, an unresolved V gene accounts for under half of them, and the cause for the rest is not known. This sample has 150,000 or so clones in its table, and over 65% of those were observed once. The top ten hold about 13% of the sample. Input material: PBMCs. These receptors were collected from a man in his forties in good health and CMV-seropositive.

As for this clone: One end of the junction is discordant with germline, which a read error may explain. The chain employs TRBV7-9 and TRBJ2-1, with D possibly matching TRBD1 (6 bases). The CDR3 contains 12 residues. Germline V gene sequence: CDR1 SEHNR, CDR2 FQNEAQ (reference sequence). For the CDR3, the DNA is TGTTCCAGCAGCTTAGAAGTCCAGGGGCGGTTCTTC. It specifies CSSSLEVQGRFF.

V is TRBV9 and J is TRBJ2-5, with TRBD2 identical over 8 bases. TRBJ2-7 matches the DNA end more closely, so the J call is doubtful. CDR1 is SGDLS, CDR2 YYNGEE, per germline. The CDR3 is 15 residues long. CDR3 region: CASSVGSGTFYEQYF. The DNA for the CDR3 is TGTGCCAGCAGCGTAGGTAGCGGGACGTTCTACGAGCAGTACTTC.

This chain links TRBV14 with TRBJ2-3; 9 positions match TRBD2. The CDR3 runs 15 residues. The germline CDR1 and CDR2 sequences are SGHDN and FVKESK. After removal of 2 bases from V and 8 bases from J, the junction contained 8 bases not matched to a gene. Here the CDR3 reads CASSQLTSGRGTQYF. The CDR3 DNA reads as TGTGCCAGCAGCCAATTGACTAGCGGAAGGGGTACGCAGTATTTT. The full variable domain, rest sourced from reference TRBV14 and TRBJ2-3, is EAGVTQFPSHSVIEKGQTVTLRCDPISGHDNLYWYRRVMGKEIKFLLHFVKESKQDESGMPNNRFLAERTGGTYSTLKVQPAELEDSGVYFCASSQLTSGRGTQYFGPGTRLTVL.

The chain couples TRBV25-1 to TRBJ2-3; TRBD2 might be the D (5 bases). CDR3 size: 16 residues. V was trimmed by 6 bases and J by 1 base, leaving 17 bases between them. Germline CDR1 and CDR2: MGHDK and SYGVNS. This CDR3 reads CASRESEGDGTDTQYF. The CDR3 bases are TGTGCCAGCAGGGAGAGCGAGGGAGACGGCACAGATACGCAGTATTTT.

The rearrangement joins TRBV7-2 to TRBJ2-7; D is possibly TRBD1 (5 bases). Trimming cost V 5 bases and J 1 base, with 9 bases left between them. Germline-derived CDR1 and CDR2 are SGHTA and FQGNSA. The CDR3 is 13 amino acids. CDR3 coding DNA: TGTGCCAGCAGCCCAAGGGGATCCTACGAGCAGTACTTC. Encoded protein: CASSPRGSYEQYF.

The gene calls are TRBV11-1 and TRBJ2-7; 10 nucleotides match TRBD2. The germline V gene has CDR1 SGHAT and CDR2 FQDESV (reference sequence). The CDR3 contains 15 residues. V lost 3 bases to trimming and J lost 4 bases; unmatched junction nucleotides: 6. Written as DNA, the CDR3 is TGTGCCAGCAGCTTGGAGTTAGCGGGAGGTTACGAGCAGTACTTC. Translation gives CASSLELAGGYEQYF.

This chain connects TRBV6-5 to TRBJ1-2; D remains ambiguous. The germline gives CDR1 MNHEY, CDR2 SVGAGI. There are 16 residues in the CDR3. V dropped 7 bases and J dropped 5 bases, with 23 bases sitting between them. The CDR3 bases are TGTGCCAGCACTTATCGACATCCGATCGGCTCTTATGGCTACACCTTC. This codes for CASTYRHPIGSYGYTF.

The chain couples TRBV6-5 to TRBJ2-3, with D unresolved. Trimming cost V 9 bases and J 0 bases, with 7 bases left between them. CDR1 and CDR2 (germline): MNHEY, SVGAGI. The CDR3 extends over 12 amino acids. The CDR3 spells CASRGSTDTQYF. The DNA for the CDR3 is TGTGCCAGTCGAGGAAGCACAGATACGCAGTATTTT.

V and J are TRBV6-8 and TRBJ2-5, with 7 bases matching TRBD1. J gave up 9 bases and V 5 bases, and 12 bases lay outside the gene matches. Germline-derived CDR1 and CDR2 are MNHGY and SAAAGT. There are 14 residues in the CDR3. The CDR3, as DNA: TGTGCCAGCAGTAAAGGACAGGTGGATTTCCCCCAGTACTTC. Its translation: CASSKGQVDFPQYF.

The rearrangement uses TRBV29-1 and TRBJ1-3; D uncertain. Trimming pared 4 bases from V and 4 bases from J, leaving 11 bases between. Germline values: CDR1 SQVTM, CDR2 ANQGSEA. This CDR3 has 13 residues. CDR3 nucleotide sequence: TGCAGCGTTGGAGCCGGGGTGGGAAACACCATATATTTT. Translated: CSVGAGVGNTIYF.

This clone was seen a few times. The rearrangement joins TRBV19 to TRBJ2-1; the match to TRBD2 covers 10 bases. CDR1 and CDR2 from the germline V gene are LNHDA and SQIVND (reference sequence). The CDR3 totals 18 residues. After removal of 1 base from V and 5 bases from J, the junction contained 11 bases not matched to a gene. CDR3 in amino acids: CASSIASGRDRLDNEQFF. The CDR3 coding sequence is TGTGCCAGTAGTATAGCGAGCGGGAGGGACCGACTCGACAATGAGCAGTTCTTC.

V and J are TRBV7-9 and TRBJ2-5, with D unresolved. The germline CDR1 and CDR2 sequences are SEHNR and FQNEAQ (reference sequence). Trimming took 5 bases from V and 5 from J, leaving 12 bases between them. CDR3 length: 13 amino acids. The CDR3 is CASSLLARETQYF. The CDR3 DNA sequence: TGTGCCAGCAGCCTCTTAGCTAGGGAGACCCAGTACTTC.

The gene calls are TRBV27 and TRBJ2-2; 7 nucleotides agree with TRBD1. This CDR3 comprises 14 residues. The germline gives CDR1 MNHEY, CDR2 SMNVEV (reference sequence). V dropped 5 bases and J dropped 3; count of bases not matched to a gene: 3. The CDR3 region is CASSPQGDTGELFF. As DNA, the CDR3 is TGTGCCAGCAGTCCGCAGGGGGACACCGGGGAGCTGTTTTTT.

In regard to this clone: The junction shows a germline mismatch at one end, possibly a read error. This chain joins TRBV7-9 and TRBJ2-1, with 13 nucleotides matching TRBD2. Germline CDR1 and CDR2: SEHNR and FQNEAQ (reference sequence). The CDR3 loop spans 16 amino acids. CDR3 sequence reads: CSSSLVGTSGTNEQFF. The CDR3, as DNA: TGTTCCAGCAGCTTAGTCGGGACTAGCGGGACCAATGAGCAGTTCTTC.

Turning to this clone: This sample also contains other DNA sequences that code for the same CDR3. V gene TRBV28 combines with J gene TRBJ1-4; D is perhaps TRBD1 (6 bases). Germline CDR1 is MDHEN and CDR2 is SYDVKM. The germline V and J ends were trimmed by 5 bases and 0 bases, with 7 bases remaining between them. The CDR3 is made up of 14 amino acids. This CDR3 is CASSPGATNEKLFF. CDR3 coding DNA: TGTGCCAGCAGTCCAGGGGCAACTAATGAAAAACTGTTTTTT.